Each of the 3 T cell receptor beta chains below was sequenced from the same sample in a study of blood T cell repertoires in COVID-19. Sequencing used immunoSEQ multiplex PCR; TCRdb keeps in-frame clones, though not all of them. The sample has approximately 66,000 clones, nearly 90% seen once; the top ten hold less than 1.5%. The material sequenced was peripheral blood. These receptors all stem from a man in his fifties or sixties with acute or convalescent COVID-19.

The chain combines TRBV7-9 with TRBJ1-4; TRBD1 might be the D (6 bases). Germline V lookup: CDR1 SEHNR, CDR2 FQNEAQ (reference sequence). Trimming took 2 bases from V and 5 from J, leaving 12 bases between them. This CDR3 has 15 residues. The CDR3 region is CASSLYAGANEKLFF. CDR3 nucleotide sequence: TGTGCCAGCAGCTTATATGCAGGGGCGAATGAAAAACTGTTTTTT.

The chain links TRBV6-5 to TRBJ1-6; 10 nucleotides agree with TRBD1. The V gene end was trimmed by 6 bases and the J gene end by 10 bases; junction bases not matched to a gene: 9. This CDR3 comprises 15 residues. CDR1 MNHEY and CDR2 SVGAGI come from the germline V gene. The CDR3 loop is CASRRPGQGFSPLHF. The CDR3, as DNA: TGTGCCAGCAGGCGTCCGGGACAGGGGTTCTCACCCCTCCACTTT.

V gene TRBV7-2 combines with J gene TRBJ1-5; TRBD1 might be the D (6 bases). V was cut by 1 base and J by 4 bases, with 11 bases left in between. CDR1 and CDR2 from the germline V gene are SGHTA and FQGNSA. CDR3 size: 15 residues. The CDR3 reads CASSLGAGTNQPQHF. As DNA, the CDR3 is TGTGCCAGCAGCTTAGGGGCAGGGACAAATCAGCCCCAGCATTTT.